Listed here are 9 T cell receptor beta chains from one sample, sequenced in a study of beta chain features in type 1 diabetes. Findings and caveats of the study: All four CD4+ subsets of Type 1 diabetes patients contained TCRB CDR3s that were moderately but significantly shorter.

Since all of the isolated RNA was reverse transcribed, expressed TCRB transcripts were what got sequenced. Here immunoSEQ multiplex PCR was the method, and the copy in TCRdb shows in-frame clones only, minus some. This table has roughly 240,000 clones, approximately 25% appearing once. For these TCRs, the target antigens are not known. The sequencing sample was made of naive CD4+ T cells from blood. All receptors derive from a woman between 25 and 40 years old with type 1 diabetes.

The CDR3 spells CASRGQGSSYEQYF. The CDR3 bases are TGTGCCAGCAGGGGACAGGGGAGCTCCTACGAGCAGTACTTC. The chain employs TRBV28 and TRBJ2-7; 10 nucleotides line up with TRBD1. The germline gives CDR1 MDHEN, CDR2 SYDVKM. V shed 6 bases, J shed 0 bases, and the junction held 2 bases outside the gene matches. CDR3 size: 14 residues.

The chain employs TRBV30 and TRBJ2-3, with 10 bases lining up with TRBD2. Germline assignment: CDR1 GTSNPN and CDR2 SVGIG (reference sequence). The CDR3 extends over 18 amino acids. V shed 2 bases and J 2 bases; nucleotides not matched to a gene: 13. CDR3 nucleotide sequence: TGTGCCTGGAGTTCTAAATTAGCGGGAGGACTAAACACAGATACGCAGTATTTT. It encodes CAWSSKLAGGLNTDTQYF. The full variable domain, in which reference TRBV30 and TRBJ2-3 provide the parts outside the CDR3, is SQTIHQWPATLVQPVGSPLSLECTVEGTSNPNLYWYRQAAGRGLQLLFYSVGIGQISSEVPQNLSASRPQDRQFILSSKKLLLSDSGFYLCAWSSKLAGGLNTDTQYFGPGTRLTVL.

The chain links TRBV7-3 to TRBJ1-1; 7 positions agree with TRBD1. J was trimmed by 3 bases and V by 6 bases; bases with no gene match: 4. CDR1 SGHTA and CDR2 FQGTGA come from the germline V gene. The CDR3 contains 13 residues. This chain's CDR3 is CASRTGMDTEAFF. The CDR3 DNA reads TGTGCCAGCAGGACAGGGATGGACACTGAAGCTTTCTTT.

The CDR3 DNA follows: TGTGCCAGCACCAGAAGGGGGGGCGGACGGGAAAAACTGTTTTTT. Its protein is CASTRRGGGREKLFF. The chain couples TRBV2 to TRBJ1-4; D may be TRBD1 (6 bases). Per the germline V gene, CDR1 is SNHLY and CDR2 is FYNNEI. This CDR3 has 15 amino acids. The V end lost 7 bases, the J end lost 8 bases, and 20 bases lay between the germline ends.

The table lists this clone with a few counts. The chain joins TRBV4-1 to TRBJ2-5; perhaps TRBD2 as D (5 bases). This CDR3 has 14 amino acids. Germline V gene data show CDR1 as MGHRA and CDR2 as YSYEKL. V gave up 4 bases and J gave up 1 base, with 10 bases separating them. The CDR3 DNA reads TGCGCCAGCAGCCGATTCCGGGGCCAAGAGACCCAGTACTTC. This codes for CASSRFRGQETQYF.

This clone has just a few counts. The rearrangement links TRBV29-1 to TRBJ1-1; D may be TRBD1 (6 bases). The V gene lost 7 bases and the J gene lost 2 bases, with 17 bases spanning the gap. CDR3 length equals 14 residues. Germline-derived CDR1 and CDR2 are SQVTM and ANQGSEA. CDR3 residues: CSATRAQGNTEAFF. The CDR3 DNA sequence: TGCAGCGCCACTCGGGCACAGGGTAACACTGAAGCTTTCTTT. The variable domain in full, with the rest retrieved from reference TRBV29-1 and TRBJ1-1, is SAVISQKPSRDICQRGTSLTIQCQVDSQVTMMFWYRQQPGQSLTLIATANQGSEATYESGFVIDKFPISRPNLTFSTLTVSNMSPEDSSIYLCSATRAQGNTEAFFGQGTRLTVV.

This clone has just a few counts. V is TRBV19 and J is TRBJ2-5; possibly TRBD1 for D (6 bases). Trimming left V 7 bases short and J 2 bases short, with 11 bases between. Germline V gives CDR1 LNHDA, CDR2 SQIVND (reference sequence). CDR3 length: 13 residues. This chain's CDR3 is CASMTTGQETQYF. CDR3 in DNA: TGTGCCAGTATGACGACAGGACAAGAGACCCAGTACTTC.

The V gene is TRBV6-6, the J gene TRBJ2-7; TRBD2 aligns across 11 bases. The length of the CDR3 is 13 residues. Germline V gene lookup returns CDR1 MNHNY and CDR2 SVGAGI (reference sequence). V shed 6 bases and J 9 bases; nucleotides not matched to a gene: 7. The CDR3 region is CASSLAGGAGQYF. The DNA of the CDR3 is TGTGCCAGCAGCTTAGCGGGAGGGGCCGGGCAGTACTTC.

CDR3 bases: TGTGCCAGTTCCGGCGTCAGGTCTGGCTCTGGGGCCAACGTCCTGACTTTC. Its protein product is CASSGVRSGSGANVLTF. V usage is TRBV19 and J usage is TRBJ2-6; no firm D call. The germline CDR1 and CDR2 sequences are LNHDA and SQIVND (reference sequence). V lost 8 bases and J lost 0, with 17 bases in between. The CDR3 covers 17 residues. Using reference TRBV19 and TRBJ2-6 for the parts outside the CDR3, the full variable domain is DGGITQSPKYLFRKEGQNVTLSCEQNLNHDAMYWYRQDPGQGLRLIYYSQIVNDFQKGDIAEGYSVSREKKESFPLTVTSAQKNPTAFYLCASSGVRSGSGANVLTFGAGSRLTVL.